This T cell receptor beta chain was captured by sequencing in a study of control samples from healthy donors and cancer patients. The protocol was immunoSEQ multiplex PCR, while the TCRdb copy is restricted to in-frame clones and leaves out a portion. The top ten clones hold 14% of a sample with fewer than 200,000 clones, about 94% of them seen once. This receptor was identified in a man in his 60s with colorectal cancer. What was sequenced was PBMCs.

The CDR3 DNA follows: TGTGCCAGCAGCCTTACTAGCGGGGGGGTGAACACCGGGGAGCTGTTTTTT. Its translation is CASSLTSGGVNTGELFF. The chain joins TRBV6-2 or TRBV6-3 to TRBJ2-2; 13 bases are shared with TRBD2. Losses at the gene ends were 6 bases for V and 1 base for J; bases not matched to a gene: 5. Germline V lookup: CDR1 MNHEY, CDR2 SVGEGT. This CDR3 is built from 17 residues.